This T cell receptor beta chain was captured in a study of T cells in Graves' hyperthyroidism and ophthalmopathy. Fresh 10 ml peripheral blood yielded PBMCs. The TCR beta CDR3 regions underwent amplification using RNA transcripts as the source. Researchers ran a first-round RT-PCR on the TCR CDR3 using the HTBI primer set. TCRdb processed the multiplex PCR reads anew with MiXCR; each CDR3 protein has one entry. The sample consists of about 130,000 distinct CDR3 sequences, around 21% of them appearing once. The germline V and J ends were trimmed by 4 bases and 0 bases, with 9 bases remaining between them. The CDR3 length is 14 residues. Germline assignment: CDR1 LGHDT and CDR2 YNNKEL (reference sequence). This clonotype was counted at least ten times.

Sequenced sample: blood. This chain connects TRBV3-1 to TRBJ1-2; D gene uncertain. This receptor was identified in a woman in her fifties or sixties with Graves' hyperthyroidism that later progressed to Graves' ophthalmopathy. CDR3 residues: CASSRAEANYGYTF. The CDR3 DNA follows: TGTGCCAGCAGCCGTGCAGAAGCTAACTATGGCTACACCTTC.